These 31 T cell receptor beta chains were all obtained from the same sample, sequenced in a study of Ad26.COV2.S vaccination and SARS-CoV-2 variants. Generated by immunoSEQ multiplex PCR, the TCRdb table keeps only in-frame clones and is missing some. The data hold about 680,000 clones, with about 90% observed a single time. Treatment meaning: around 19 received Ad26.COV2.S at low or high dose, single or two shots; 5 received placebo; per-sample allocation not given. Sampling was done on day 63 after the first vaccine or placebo injection. The source was peripheral blood, collected in a trial of Ad26.COV2.S vaccine versus placebo. The receptors here all came from a person between 18 and 60 years old who received the Ad26.COV2.S COVID-19 vaccine or a placebo.

The V call is TRBV6-6, the J call TRBJ2-5, with D perhaps matching TRBD2 (7 bases). Per the germline V gene, CDR1 is MNHNY and CDR2 is SVGAGI (reference sequence). The CDR3 consists of 13 residues. V lost 0 bases to trimming and J lost 7 bases, with 9 bases between them. In DNA form, the CDR3 reads TGTGCCAGCAGTTACTCCGGGGGGCCGACCCAGTACTTC. Protein sequence: CASSYSGGPTQYF.

This chain connects TRBV30 to TRBJ2-2; 7 bases are a match to TRBD1. V gave up 3 bases and J gave up 3 bases; unmatched junction bases: 7. CDR1 GTSNPN and CDR2 SVGIG come from the germline V gene (reference sequence). This CDR3 region has 15 residues. The CDR3 sequence: CAWSRDSRDTGELFF. CDR3 in DNA: TGTGCCTGGAGCAGGGACAGTAGGGACACCGGGGAGCTGTTTTTT.

The rearrangement joins TRBV11-2 to TRBJ2-1; D possibly corresponds to TRBD2 (5 bases). Between the trimmed V and J ends, which lost 4 bases and 0 bases, there was a span of 13 bases. Germline V gene data show CDR1 as SGHAT and CDR2 as FQNNGV. The CDR3 has 16 residues. The CDR3 sequence: CASSSLSGPSYNEQFF. For the CDR3, the DNA is TGTGCCAGCAGCTCCCTCAGCGGACCCTCCTACAATGAGCAGTTCTTC.

In this sample, this clone turned up once. The V call is TRBV6-5, the J call TRBJ1-5; D is perhaps TRBD1 (6 bases). The CDR3 spans 14 residues. V was pared by 6 bases and J by 7 bases, with 16 bases between. CDR1 is MNHEY, CDR2 SVGAGI, per germline. The CDR3 is CASSRILQGQPQHF. The CDR3 DNA follows: TGTGCCAGCAGCCGTATCCTACAGGGACAGCCCCAGCATTTT.

This sequence joins TRBV6-5 and TRBJ2-3; possibly TRBD1 or TRBD2 for D (6 bases each). Germline CDR1 is MNHEY and CDR2 is SVGAGI. There are 16 residues in the CDR3. The V and J ends lost 4 bases and 1 base respectively, with 15 bases between them. CDR3 sequence (DNA): TGTGCCAGCAGTTGGTCGGGGGCGCTCGGCACAGATACGCAGTATTTT. It encodes CASSWSGALGTDTQYF.

This clone was detected only once. This chain links TRBV7-9 with TRBJ1-2; 7 bases agree with TRBD1. With 5 bases clipped from V and 5 bases from J, the junction kept 5 bases outside the gene matches. Germline CDR1 and CDR2: SEHNR and FQNEAQ (reference sequence). This CDR3 is built from 13 residues. The CDR3 DNA sequence: TGTGCCAGCAGCATGGGACAGCCATATGGCTACACCTTC. This encodes CASSMGQPYGYTF.

J is TRBJ1-4 and V is TRBV5-4, with D hard to call. V lost 4 bases, J lost 3 bases, and 13 bases lay in between. The germline V gene encodes CDR1 SGHNT and CDR2 YYREEE (reference sequence). The CDR3 consists of 15 residues. CDR3 nucleotides: TGTGCCAGCAGCGCCCGGACGGCCCCTAATGAAAAACTGTTTTTT. This gives the protein CASSARTAPNEKLFF. Full variable domain (rest looked up from reference TRBV5-4 and TRBJ1-4): ETGVTQSPTHLIKTRGQQVTLRCSSQSGHNTVSWYQQALGQGPQFIFQYYREEENGRGNFPPRFSGLQFPNYSSELNVNALELDDSALYLCASSARTAPNEKLFFGSGTQLSVL.

The chain has TRBV15 and TRBJ1-1; D unclear. The germline V and J ends were trimmed by 0 bases and 7 bases, with 12 bases remaining between them. The V gene's germline CDR1 is LNHNV and CDR2 YYDKDF (reference sequence). CDR3 length: 14 residues. The DNA of the CDR3 is TGTGCCACCAGCAGAGATAGAGGGCGGGGTGAAGCTTTCTTT. This codes for CATSRDRGRGEAFF.

The chain is built from TRBV7-9 and TRBJ2-7, with 9 bases matching TRBD1. There are 13 residues in the CDR3. Germline V CDR1 and CDR2: SEHNR, FQNEAQ (reference sequence). The trim removed 4 bases at V and 3 bases at J, leaving 1 base unmatched. The CDR3, as DNA: TGTGCCAGCAGCTGGGGACAGGGCTACGAGCAGTACTTC. Translated: CASSWGQGYEQYF.

The rearrangement joins TRBV7-2 to TRBJ2-5; D possibly matches TRBD1 or TRBD2 (5 bases each). CDR3 length: 15 amino acids. V was shortened by 2 bases and J by 2 bases, with 12 bases between the two germline ends. CDR1 is SGHTA and CDR2 is FQGNSA in the germline V gene. The CDR3 protein is CASSLSGTSQETQYF. Written as DNA, the CDR3 is TGTGCCAGCAGCTTATCCGGGACGTCACAAGAGACCCAGTACTTC.

A single count supports this clone. The rearrangement links TRBV5-4 to TRBJ2-3; D possibly uses TRBD1 or TRBD2 (5 bases each). This CDR3 is 15 amino acids long. Germline V gene lookup returns CDR1 SGHNT and CDR2 YYREEE (reference sequence). Trimming took 4 bases from V and 2 from J, leaving 14 bases between them. The CDR3 here is CASSVYRTPTDTQYF. The CDR3 region has the DNA TGTGCCAGCAGCGTATACAGGACTCCCACAGATACGCAGTATTTT.

This sequence joins TRBV5-1 and TRBJ2-2; a possible D gene is TRBD2 (5 bases). The V end lost 5 bases, the J end lost 3 bases, and 11 bases lay between the germline ends. This CDR3 has 14 residues. Germline-derived CDR1 and CDR2 are SGHRS and YFSETQ. The CDR3 DNA reads TGCGCCAGCAGAAACGACGGGGACACCGGGGAGCTGTTTTTT. Amino acids: CASRNDGDTGELFF.

The rearrangement links TRBV7-3 to TRBJ2-1; 12 bases line up with TRBD2. The germline V gene has CDR1 SGHTA and CDR2 FQGTGA. Trimming at V came to 5 bases and at J to 6 bases, leaving 5 bases not matched to a gene. This CDR3 comprises 15 residues. CDR3 nucleotides: TGTGCCAGCAGCCCGACTAGCGGGGGCCCCAATGAGCAGTTCTTC. Translation gives CASSPTSGGPNEQFF.

This clone has only one observation. CDR3 sequence reads: CASSRTEVLPLHF. The DNA of the CDR3 is TGTGCCAGCTCACGCACGGAGGTTTTGCCCCTCCACTTT. The rearrangement joins TRBV9 to TRBJ1-6; D remains ambiguous. The CDR3 extends over 13 amino acids. CDR1 is SGDLS, CDR2 YYNGEE, per germline. The germline V and J ends were trimmed by 7 bases and 13 bases, with 18 bases remaining between them.

The rearrangement uses TRBV18 and TRBJ2-5, with TRBD2 matching over 15 bases. The germline gives CDR1 KGHSH, CDR2 LQKENI. J gave up 4 bases and V 5 bases, and 8 bases lay outside the gene matches. The CDR3 is 17 residues long. In DNA, the CDR3 is TGTGCCAGCTCAATCGGACTAGCGGGGGGGCCGGGAGAGACCCAGTACTTC. The encoded protein is CASSIGLAGGPGETQYF.

In its sample, this clone was seen a few times. The rearrangement joins TRBV4-2 to TRBJ1-1; the D gene is possibly TRBD1 (5 bases). The CDR3 extends over 15 amino acids. The germline V gene encodes CDR1 LGHNA and CDR2 YNFKEQ. V lost 4 bases to trimming and J lost 5 bases, with 17 bases between them. CDR3 sequence reads: CASSRTGRGRTEAFF. DNA for the CDR3: TGTGCCAGCAGCCGAACAGGTAGGGGACGGACTGAAGCTTTCTTT.

The chain joins TRBV7-2 to TRBJ2-2, with TRBD2 identical over 9 bases. In germline, CDR1 is SGHTA, CDR2 FQGNSA. This CDR3 comprises 15 residues. Trimming removed 5 bases from V and 4 bases from J; junction bases left unmatched: 5. In DNA, the CDR3 is TGTGCCAGCAGCAAAGGACTAGCGCCCACCGGGGAGCTGTTTTTT. Its protein product is CASSKGLAPTGELFF.

The V call is TRBV2, the J call TRBJ1-1; D is possibly TRBD1 (5 bases). Between the trimmed V and J ends, which lost 9 bases and 6 bases, there was a span of 14 bases. The length of the CDR3 is 12 residues. Germline CDR1 reads SNHLY; CDR2 reads FYNNEI. CDR3 residues: CASGRDLAEAFF. The DNA of the CDR3 is TGTGCCAGTGGCAGGGACCTCGCTGAAGCTTTCTTT.

This clone is a singleton in its sample. The chain carries TRBV6-2 or TRBV6-3 and TRBJ1-5; perhaps TRBD1 as D (5 bases). Germline loops: CDR1 MNHEY, CDR2 SVGEGT. The CDR3 consists of 15 residues. The germline V and J ends were trimmed by 6 bases and 3 bases, with 15 bases remaining between them. The CDR3 spells CASSPIGGYNQPQHF. As DNA, the CDR3 is TGTGCCAGCAGCCCAATCGGGGGGTACAATCAGCCCCAGCATTTT.

This sequence joins TRBV5-4 and TRBJ2-5; D call uncertain. Germline lookup yields CDR1 SGHNT and CDR2 YYREEE (reference sequence). The ends were cut back, 4 bases at V and 2 bases at J, with 6 bases in the middle. The CDR3 covers 12 residues. CDR3 sequence reads: CASSRQQETQYF. CDR3 coding DNA: TGTGCCAGCAGCCGGCAACAAGAGACCCAGTACTTC.

The chain links TRBV10-3 to TRBJ2-2, with unresolved D. Germline CDR1 is ENHRY and CDR2 is SYGVKD. The CDR3 sequence is 14 residues long. The V gene lost 6 bases and the J gene lost 1 base, with 9 bases spanning the gap. CDR3 bases: TGTGCCATCAGGGCCGACTTGAACACCGGGGAGCTGTTTTTT. It encodes CAIRADLNTGELFF.

The CDR3 nucleotides are TGTGCCAGTAGTATAGATGGGGGCTACACTGAAGCTTTCTTT. Translated: CASSIDGGYTEAFF. The chain employs TRBV19 and TRBJ1-1, with a weak D call TRBD1 (6 bases). The V end lost 0 bases, the J end lost 3 bases, and 8 bases lay between the germline ends. The CDR3 covers 14 residues. Germline CDR1 reads LNHDA; CDR2 reads SQIVND (reference sequence).

The J gene is TRBJ2-7, the V gene TRBV5-1; 11 nucleotides agree with TRBD1. V was pared by 4 bases and J by 4 bases, with 13 bases of the junction left unmatched. From germline, CDR1 is SGHRS and CDR2 YFSETQ. This CDR3 has 17 residues. For the CDR3, the DNA is TGCGCCAGCAGCCTCAGGGGGCCCGGGACAGGGGGATACGAGCAGTACTTC. The encoded protein is CASSLRGPGTGGYEQYF.

This chain links TRBV27 with TRBJ2-7; tentatively, D is TRBD1 or TRBD2 (7 bases each). Germline CDR1 is MNHEY and CDR2 is SMNVEV (reference sequence). CDR3 length: 17 residues. V shed 2 bases and J shed 2 bases, with 19 bases lying between them. The CDR3 sequence is CASSLEAGTAGTYEQYF. CDR3 DNA: TGTGCCAGCAGTTTAGAGGCTGGGACAGCGGGGACCTACGAGCAGTACTTC.

This sequence joins TRBV3-1 (or the pseudogene TRBV3-2) and TRBJ2-7; D gene ambiguous. V was clipped by 3 bases and J by 2 bases, with 17 bases between them. From germline, CDR1 is LGHDT and CDR2 YNNKEL (reference sequence). The CDR3 consists of 16 residues. For the CDR3, the DNA is TGTGCCAGCAGCCAGCATCGACCCGACTCCCCCTACGAGCAGTACTTC. Protein product: CASSQHRPDSPYEQYF.

The chain uses TRBV19 and TRBJ2-7; D is ambiguous. The CDR3 extends over 13 amino acids. Trimming pared 4 bases from V and 2 bases from J, leaving 9 bases between. Germline V gene data show CDR1 as LNHDA and CDR2 as SQIVND (reference sequence). CDR3 sequence (DNA): TGTGCCAGTAGTACTCGTCCAGCCTACGAGCAGTACTTC. Residues: CASSTRPAYEQYF.

V is TRBV6-5 and J is TRBJ1-1; TRBD1 matches 8 bases. The ends lost 0 bases at V and 8 bases at J; junction bases unmatched: 5. The germline CDR1 and CDR2 sequences are MNHEY and SVGAGI. CDR3 length: 14 residues. In DNA form, the CDR3 reads TGTGCCAGCAGTTACTCAGCCAGGGGGCGCGAAGCTTTCTTT. It specifies CASSYSARGREAFF.

The chain joins TRBV7-9 to TRBJ2-1; tentative D call: TRBD2 (6 bases). The germline gives CDR1 SEHNR, CDR2 FQNEAQ (reference sequence). Trimming removed 1 base at V and 4 bases at J, with 11 bases between. The CDR3 extends over 15 amino acids. The CDR3 DNA follows: TGTGCCAGCAGCTTAGGTGTTAGCGGTTACAATGAGCAGTTCTTC. Its protein is CASSLGVSGYNEQFF.

The gene calls are TRBV5-1 and TRBJ1-2; D call uncertain. The CDR3 sequence is 13 residues long. Trimming left V 6 bases short and J 3 bases short, with 12 bases between. Germline assignment: CDR1 SGHRS and CDR2 YFSETQ. CDR3 bases: TGCGCCAGCACGGAGGGAGGTTACTATGGCTACACCTTC. It translates to CASTEGGYYGYTF. Drawing the rest from reference TRBV5-1 and TRBJ1-2, the complete variable domain is KAGVTQTPRYLIKTRGQQVTLSCSPISGHRSVSWYQQTPGQGLQFLFEYFSETQRNKGNFPGRFSGRQFSNSRSEMNVSTLELGDSALYLCASTEGGYYGYTFGSGTRLTVV.

The rearrangement joins TRBV13 to TRBJ2-7, with D perhaps matching TRBD2 (5 bases). The CDR3 covers 17 residues. CDR1 is PRHDT, CDR2 FYEKMQ, per germline (reference sequence). V was pared by 3 bases and J by 2 bases, with 20 bases between. The CDR3 DNA reads TGTGCCAGCAGCTTTTATGAGGGAGCCCCTAGGGCCTACGAGCAGTACTTC. Protein sequence: CASSFYEGAPRAYEQYF.

Concerning this clone: Other DNA sequences from this sample encode an identical CDR3 as well. The chain combines TRBV6-5 with TRBJ1-5; D is ambiguous. The CDR3 length is 14 residues. Deletions cut 0 bases from V and 1 base from J, with 4 bases between. In germline, CDR1 is MNHEY, CDR2 SVGAGI. The CDR3 loop reads CASSYSRSNQPQHF. CDR3 DNA: TGTGCCAGCAGTTACTCGAGAAGCAATCAGCCCCAGCATTTT.